What follows are 23 T cell receptor beta chains derived from one specimen sequenced in a study of blood T cell repertoires in COVID-19 (dated by TCRdb to the early 2020s). Library preparation was by the immunoSEQ multiplex PCR assay. TCRdb mirrors the immuneACCESS table, restricted to in-frame sequences. Some clones are absent from its copies; in checked studies, under half trace to an unresolved V gene, and the reason for the others is unknown. This sample holds 250,000 to 350,000 clones; 88% were observed only once. The ten largest clonotypes hold 3% of the sample. Source material: PBMCs or T cells enriched from blood (not recorded which). The source of these receptors is a woman between 45 and 60 years old who had recovered from COVID-19.

This chain joins TRBV3-1 (or the pseudogene TRBV3-2) and TRBJ2-7; 8 bases line up with TRBD1. This CDR3 spans 16 amino acids. Germline V gives CDR1 LGHDT, CDR2 YNNKEL (reference sequence). V lost 0 bases and J lost 3; bases outside the gene matches: 7. CDR3: CASSQDPDRGRYEQYF. The DNA of the CDR3 is TGTGCCAGCAGCCAAGACCCCGACAGGGGTCGCTACGAGCAGTACTTC.

This clone was observed a handful of times. The chain links TRBV9 to TRBJ1-2; D is perhaps TRBD1 (5 bases). Trimming stripped 4 bases from V and 6 bases from J, with 16 bases between. CDR3 length: 14 amino acids. Per the germline V gene, CDR1 is SGDLS and CDR2 is YYNGEE. The CDR3 DNA reads as TGTGCCAGCAGCTCAGAGGGGAGGGCGGATGGCTACACCTTC. Its translation is CASSSEGRADGYTF.

Only one count was recorded for this clone. The chain combines TRBV6-6 with TRBJ1-5, with 8 nucleotides matching TRBD1. Germline CDR1 and CDR2: MNHNY and SVGAGI (reference sequence). The CDR3 consists of 16 residues. The ends lost 2 bases at V and 7 bases at J; junction bases unmatched: 10. CDR3 protein: CASSYGAGGLAQPQHF. CDR3 coding DNA: TGTGCCAGCAGTTACGGCGCAGGGGGCCTGGCACAGCCCCAGCATTTT.

The chain couples TRBV6-2 or TRBV6-3 to TRBJ1-1; tentative D call: TRBD1 (5 bases). Germline V gene sequence: CDR1 MNHEY, CDR2 SVGEGT. The CDR3 length is 14 residues. With 6 bases removed from V and 6 bases from J, the gap between germline ends came to 17 bases. CDR3 nucleotides: TGTGCCAGCAGCCACCGGACGACGGGGGCTGAAGCTTTCTTT. Protein sequence: CASSHRTTGAEAFF.

This clone appeared once. This chain uses TRBV29-1 with TRBJ2-7, with 7 bases matching TRBD1. The CDR3 is made up of 11 amino acids. Germline V gene lookup returns CDR1 SQVTM and CDR2 ANQGSEA. J was trimmed by 11 bases and V by 3 bases; bases with no gene match: 7. This CDR3 reads CSVEPGGVKYF. CDR3 sequence (DNA): TGCAGCGTTGAGCCAGGGGGAGTAAAGTACTTC.

This CDR3 is CASQTVPNEQFF. The CDR3 DNA reads TGTGCCAGTCAGACAGTTCCCAATGAGCAGTTCTTC. This rearrangement joins TRBV12-3 or TRBV12-4 to TRBJ2-1, with a weak D call TRBD1 (5 bases). This CDR3 spans 12 amino acids. V was shortened by 9 bases and J by 6 bases, with 12 bases between the two germline ends.

The chain combines TRBV11-3 with TRBJ2-1, with 11 bases lining up with TRBD2. The V gene end was trimmed by 4 bases and the J gene end by 7 bases; junction bases not matched to a gene: 9. This CDR3 comprises 16 residues. Germline assignment: CDR1 SGHNT and CDR2 YENEEA. The CDR3 DNA reads TGTGCCAGCAGCTCTCGGACTAGCGGGTCCTTTAATGAGCAGTTCTTC. Its protein is CASSSRTSGSFNEQFF.

The V gene is TRBV3-1 (or the pseudogene TRBV3-2), the J gene TRBJ2-1; 13 nucleotides align to TRBD2. Germline CDR1 reads LGHDT; CDR2 reads YNNKEL (reference sequence). Losses at the gene ends were 0 bases for V and 7 bases for J; bases not matched to a gene: 3. The CDR3 is 16 residues long. The CDR3 region is CASSQETSGRRNEQFF. CDR3 nucleotide sequence: TGTGCCAGCAGCCAAGAGACTAGCGGGAGGAGAAATGAGCAGTTCTTC.

CDR3 sequence reads: CASRGTGSNQPQHF. CDR3 sequence (DNA): TGTGCCAGCAGGGGGACAGGTAGCAATCAGCCCCAGCATTTT. The gene calls are TRBV2 and TRBJ1-5; 8 bases agree with TRBD1. Germline CDR1 and CDR2: SNHLY and FYNNEI. CDR3 size: 14 residues. V was clipped by 6 bases and J by 0 bases; unmatched bases: 1. Variable domain in full (rest from reference TRBV2 and TRBJ1-5): EPEVTQTPSHQVTQMGQEVILRCVPISNHLYFYWYRQILGQKVEFLVSFYNNEISEKSEIFDDQFSVERPDGSNFTLKIRSTKLEDSAMYFCASRGTGSNQPQHFGDGTRLSIL.

This clone appeared once. The CDR3 DNA is TGTGCCAGCAGCAAATCGGGACAGGTATCTAGCGGAGTGTACTTC. It translates to CASSKSGQVSSGVYF. The chain links TRBV28 to TRBJ2-7, with TRBD1 as a possible D gene (8 bases). CDR1 is MDHEN, CDR2 SYDVKM, per germline. This CDR3 is 15 amino acids long. V was shortened by 6 bases and J by 12 bases, with 27 bases between the two germline ends.

The chain combines TRBV7-2 with TRBJ2-6; D is ambiguous. V was pared by 2 bases and J by 0 bases, with 5 bases between. In germline, CDR1 is SGHTA, CDR2 FQGNSA. The CDR3 sequence is 15 residues long. The CDR3 sequence: CASSLTVSGANVLTF. The CDR3 coding sequence is TGTGCCAGCAGCTTAACGGTCTCTGGGGCCAACGTCCTGACTTTC.

DNA for the CDR3: TGTGCCAGCAGCTTAGGGACAAATAATTCACCCCTCCACTTT. Translated: CASSLGTNNSPLHF. The chain has TRBV7-2 and TRBJ1-6; D possibly corresponds to TRBD1 (5 bases). Germline CDR1 is SGHTA and CDR2 is FQGNSA. With 1 base removed from V and 5 bases from J, the gap between germline ends came to 6 bases. The CDR3 is made up of 14 amino acids.

The CDR3 DNA is TGTGCCAGCAGCTTGGCCGGGGAGGGACGGTTCAATCAGCCCCAGCATTTT. It yields the protein CASSLAGEGRFNQPQHF. The chain has TRBV5-6 and TRBJ1-5, with a tentative D call TRBD1 (5 bases). Deletions cut 0 bases from V and 3 bases from J, with 16 bases between. Germline V gene data show CDR1 as SGHDT and CDR2 as YYEEEE. The CDR3 is 17 amino acids.

The chain joins TRBV24-1 to TRBJ2-2, with 7 bases matching TRBD1. The junction had 3 bases not matched to a gene; V was cut back by 0 bases and J by 3 bases. This CDR3 region has 16 residues. The V gene's germline CDR1 is KGHDR and CDR2 SFDVKD. In DNA form, the CDR3 reads TGTGCCACCAGTGATTTGAGCCAGGGGGACACCGGGGAGCTGTTTTTT. Its translation: CATSDLSQGDTGELFF.

This clone was detected a few times. The gene calls are TRBV29-1 and TRBJ2-7; 7 bases match TRBD2. The germline gives CDR1 SQVTM, CDR2 ANQGSEA. The CDR3 has 14 residues. V dropped 4 bases and J dropped 2; count of bases not matched to a gene: 8. CDR3 nucleotides: TGCAGCGTTGGCATGGCTAGCGGAACCTACGAGCAGTACTTC. Protein: CSVGMASGTYEQYF.

The chain recombines TRBV2 with TRBJ2-7; TRBD2 matches 8 bases. Germline trimming cut 4 bases from V and 0 bases from J; bases unmatched to any gene: 5. Germline CDR1 is SNHLY and CDR2 is FYNNEI. This CDR3 is built from 15 residues. CDR3 DNA sequence: TGTGCCAGCAGTGCCAGCGGGAGAGGCTCCTACGAGCAGTACTTC. Its translation: CASSASGRGSYEQYF.

J is TRBJ2-3 and V is TRBV6-6; 11 positions match TRBD2. The germline V gene has CDR1 MNHNY and CDR2 SVGAGI (reference sequence). The CDR3 extends over 16 amino acids. V shed 4 bases, J shed 3 bases, and the junction held 6 bases outside the gene matches. CDR3 residues: CASSFGTSGQTDTQYF. CDR3 sequence (DNA): TGTGCCAGCAGTTTCGGGACTAGCGGACAGACAGATACGCAGTATTTT.

The chain uses TRBV7-2 and TRBJ1-2, with TRBD1 identical over 8 bases. The germline CDR1 and CDR2 sequences are SGHTA and FQGNSA. This CDR3 is 16 amino acids long. After removal of 0 bases from V and 0 bases from J, the junction contained 3 bases not matched to a gene. The CDR3 nucleotides read TGTGCCAGCAGCTTAGCCCGGACAGGGACTAACTATGGCTACACCTTC. Translating it yields CASSLARTGTNYGYTF.

This chain connects TRBV28 to TRBJ2-2; D unclear. Germline CDR1 MDHEN, CDR2 SYDVKM. CDR3 length: 12 residues. V was shortened by 2 bases and J by 7 bases, with 5 bases between the two germline ends. CDR3 nucleotide sequence: TGTGCCAGCAGTTTAATAGTCGGGGAGCTGTTTTTT. Protein product: CASSLIVGELFF. Drawing the rest from reference TRBV28 and TRBJ2-2, the complete variable domain is DVKVTQSSRYLVKRTGEKVFLECVQDMDHENMFWYRQDPGLGLRLIYFSYDVKMKEKGDIPEGYSVSREKKERFSLILESASTNQTSMYLCASSLIVGELFFGEGSRLTVL.

This clone came up once. The chain is built from TRBV28 and TRBJ2-5; a weak D match, TRBD1 (6 bases). The CDR3 has 15 amino acids. V dropped 5 bases and J dropped 2 bases, with 15 bases sitting between them. Germline-derived CDR1 and CDR2 are MDHEN and SYDVKM. The CDR3 coding sequence is TGTGCCAGCAGTAGCGTGGGGGCAGGGCAAGAGACCCAGTACTTC. It encodes CASSSVGAGQETQYF.

The chain combines TRBV9 with TRBJ2-2; the D is unclear. Germline V lookup: CDR1 SGDLS, CDR2 YYNGEE. Trimming shortened V by 1 base and J by 1 base, and 8 bases separated the two germline ends. CDR3 size: 15 residues. This chain's CDR3 is CASSVSGLNTGELFF. In DNA, the CDR3 is TGTGCCAGCAGCGTATCTGGGCTGAACACCGGGGAGCTGTTTTTT.

This clone was observed a single time. The rearrangement joins TRBV6-5 to TRBJ1-4; 11 bases are shared with TRBD1. The CDR3 is 15 amino acids. V lost 5 bases, J lost 7 bases, and 6 bases stayed unmatched. Per the germline V gene, CDR1 is MNHEY and CDR2 is SVGAGI. The CDR3 coding sequence is TGTGCCAGCAGTACTACCGGGACAGGGGGTGAAAAACTGTTTTTT. It translates to CASSTTGTGGEKLFF.

V and J are TRBV18 and TRBJ2-7, with D maybe TRBD2 (5 bases). CDR3 size: 14 residues. The germline V gene encodes CDR1 KGHSH and CDR2 LQKENI. Trimming stripped 3 bases from V and 7 bases from J, with 16 bases between. The DNA of the CDR3 is TGTGCCAGCTCACCTAGAGATAGCGCCGGGGAGCAGTACTTC. Translating gives CASSPRDSAGEQYF.